Shown below are 7 T cell receptor beta chains from a single sample sequenced in a study of cytomegalovirus exposure and HLA in healthy donors. Sequencing was performed with immunoSEQ multiplex PCR; in TCRdb, only in-frame clones are kept and a portion is missing. Of about 150,000 clones listed, just over 85% are singletons. Sequenced sample: PBMCs. These receptors were collected from a human donor in good health.

The chain is built from TRBV27 and TRBJ2-1; TRBD2 might be the D (6 bases). The V gene lost 6 bases and the J gene lost 3 bases, with 15 bases spanning the gap. CDR1 and CDR2 (germline): MNHEY, SMNVEV (reference sequence). This CDR3 comprises 15 residues. The CDR3: CASSSGTYIYNEQFF. CDR3 in DNA: TGTGCCAGCAGCTCCGGGACTTATATCTACAATGAGCAGTTCTTC.

The chain links TRBV2 to TRBJ2-6, with 7 bases lining up with TRBD1. Trimming removed 6 bases from V and 0 bases from J; junction bases left unmatched: 8. CDR3 length: 17 amino acids. Germline loops: CDR1 SNHLY, CDR2 FYNNEI. The CDR3 region has the DNA TGTGCCAGCAGAGCTGACAGGGTAGCCTCTGGGGCCAACGTCCTGACTTTC. Encoded protein: CASRADRVASGANVLTF.

This clone came up a few times. The chain combines TRBV7-2 with TRBJ1-2; D gene uncertain. V was clipped by 5 bases and J by 7 bases, with 17 bases between them. Germline-derived CDR1 and CDR2 are SGHTA and FQGNSA. This CDR3 comprises 14 residues. The DNA for the CDR3 is TGTGCCAGCAGCCCCCGAGGGAGTCCAGCTGGCTACACCTTC. Protein sequence: CASSPRGSPAGYTF.

This clone was counted between two and nine times. The CDR3 here is CASSPRGDAEAFF. DNA for the CDR3: TGTGCCAGCTCACCACGGGGGGACGCTGAAGCTTTCTTT. The chain employs TRBV18 and TRBJ1-1; D might be TRBD1 (5 bases). CDR1 is KGHSH, CDR2 LQKENI, per germline. The CDR3 runs to 13 residues. Trimming removed 1 base from V and 6 bases from J, with 9 bases in between.

This chain joins TRBV7-8 and TRBJ1-6; 7 nucleotides line up with TRBD1. There are 14 residues in the CDR3. Germline V gives CDR1 SGHVS, CDR2 FQNEAQ. Trimming took 5 bases from V and 6 from J; bases not matched to a gene: 4. CDR3 region: CASSRRDSNSPLHF. CDR3 nucleotides: TGTGCCAGCAGCCGACGGGACAGTAATTCACCCCTCCACTTT.

This sequence joins TRBV5-4 and TRBJ2-2, with D possibly being TRBD1 (5 bases). The CDR3 has 15 amino acids. V was pared by 4 bases and J by 4 bases, with 14 bases between. The V gene's germline CDR1 is SGHNT and CDR2 YYREEE (reference sequence). CDR3 sequence (DNA): TGTGCCAGCAGCCTAAGCAGGGTAGGCACCGGGGAGCTGTTTTTT. This codes for CASSLSRVGTGELFF.

In this sample, this clone turned up a few times. The CDR3 DNA follows: TGTGCCAGCAGTGACTACAGACAAACTAATGAAAAACTGTTTTTT. Amino acid sequence: CASSDYRQTNEKLFF. The rearrangement uses TRBV2 and TRBJ1-4; D ambiguous. CDR3 length: 15 residues. Trimming left V 3 bases short and J 1 base short, with 9 bases between. From germline, CDR1 is SNHLY and CDR2 FYNNEI.